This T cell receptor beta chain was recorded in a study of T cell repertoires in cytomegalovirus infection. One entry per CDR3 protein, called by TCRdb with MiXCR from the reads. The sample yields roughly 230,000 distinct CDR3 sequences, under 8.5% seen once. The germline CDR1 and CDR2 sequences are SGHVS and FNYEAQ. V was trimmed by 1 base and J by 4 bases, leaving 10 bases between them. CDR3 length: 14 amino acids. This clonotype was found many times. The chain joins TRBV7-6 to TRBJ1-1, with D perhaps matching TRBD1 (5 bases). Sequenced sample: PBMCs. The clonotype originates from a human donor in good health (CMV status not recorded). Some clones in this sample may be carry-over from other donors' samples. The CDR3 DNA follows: TGTGCCAGCAGCTTAGGGGGGGTCGGCACTGAAGCTTTCTTT. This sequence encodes CASSLGGVGTEAFF.